What follows are 20 T cell receptor beta chains derived from one specimen sequenced in a study of identical twins. From the 5' RACE reads, TCRdb called clonotypes with MiXCR, one entry per CDR3 protein. The sample records around 480,000 distinct CDR3 sequences, about 14% being singletons. The data also belong to a second study, concerning yellow fever vaccine responses in identical twins.

What was sequenced was CD4+ T cells sorted from blood. Receptors originate from a woman in her late teens or twenties in good health.

This clonotype was seen a few times. The chain couples TRBV5-1 to TRBJ2-7, with a weak D call TRBD2 (5 bases). The germline V and J ends were trimmed by 4 bases and 1 base, with 12 bases remaining between them. CDR1 is SGHRS, CDR2 YFSETQ, per germline. The CDR3 contains 14 residues. The CDR3 loop is CASSTVGASYEQYF. CDR3 coding DNA: TGCGCCAGCAGCACTGTGGGAGCGTCCTACGAGCAGTACTTC. Supplemented by reference TRBV5-1 and TRBJ2-7, the full variable domain reads KAGVTQTPRYLIKTRGQQVTLSCSPISGHRSVSWYQQTPGQGLQFLFEYFSETQRNKGNFPGRFSGRQFSNSRSEMNVSTLELGDSALYLCASSTVGASYEQYFGPGTRLTVT.

The rearrangement joins TRBV7-9 to TRBJ2-1, with 12 bases matching TRBD2. From germline, CDR1 is SEHNR and CDR2 FQNEAQ (reference sequence). The CDR3 sequence is 17 residues long. The ends lost 5 bases at V and 7 bases at J; junction bases unmatched: 12. The CDR3 region has the DNA TGTGCCAGCAGCGGTACGGAGACTAGCGGGGGATGGAATGAGCAGTTCTTC. It translates to CASSGTETSGGWNEQFF.

This clonotype was counted at least ten times. The rearrangement links TRBV7-9 to TRBJ2-1, with unresolved D. V was cut by 2 bases and J by 0 bases, with 8 bases left in between. Germline loops: CDR1 SEHNR, CDR2 FQNEAQ (reference sequence). The CDR3 covers 15 residues. CDR3 bases: TGTGCCAGCAGCTTAACTGAAAGCTCCTACAATGAGCAGTTCTTC. It specifies CASSLTESSYNEQFF.

V is TRBV12-5 and J is TRBJ2-3, with D unclear. This CDR3 contains 12 residues. Germline assignment: CDR1 LGHNT and CDR2 FRNRAP. Trimming took 9 bases from V and 0 from J, leaving 7 bases between them. The CDR3 is CASESSTDTQYF. Written as DNA, the CDR3 is TGTGCTAGCGAGTCTAGCACAGATACGCAGTATTTT.

This chain connects TRBV12-5 to TRBJ2-3, with TRBD2 matching over 7 bases. This CDR3 spans 16 amino acids. V gave up 1 base and J gave up 0 bases; unmatched junction bases: 4. In germline, CDR1 is LGHNT, CDR2 FRNRAP. The CDR3 DNA reads as TGTGCTAGTGGTTTGGCGGGAGGCGGGAGCACAGATACGCAGTATTTT. Translation: CASGLAGGGSTDTQYF.

V and J are TRBV7-3 and TRBJ2-2; D is uncertain. The CDR3 consists of 15 residues. Deletions cut 5 bases from V and 4 bases from J, with 14 bases between. Looked up from germline, CDR1 is SGHTA and CDR2 is FQGTGA. The chain's CDR3 is CASSPLVAATGELFF. CDR3 DNA: TGTGCCAGCAGCCCCCTGGTCGCGGCCACCGGGGAGCTGTTTTTT.

The V and J genes are TRBV5-1 and TRBJ2-3, with 8 bases matching TRBD2. This CDR3 has 17 amino acids. Losses at the gene ends were 0 bases for V and 6 bases for J; bases not matched to a gene: 12. Looked up from germline, CDR1 is SGHRS and CDR2 is YFSETQ. The CDR3 DNA follows: TGCGCCAGCAGCTTGGATCCCCCCACGGGGGGGCTGGATACGCAGTATTTT. Translated: CASSLDPPTGGLDTQYF.

This clonotype was seen a few times. This sequence joins TRBV9 and TRBJ2-1; the D gene is possibly TRBD2 (6 bases). The V and J ends lost 0 bases and 7 bases respectively, with 20 bases between them. CDR3 size: 17 residues. Germline V CDR1 and CDR2: SGDLS, YYNGEE. The CDR3 DNA sequence: TGTGCCAGCAGCGTAGCTCCCGGTGGAGCGGAGGGGAATGAGCAGTTCTTC. Residues: CASSVAPGGAEGNEQFF.

The chain combines TRBV2 with TRBJ1-5; possible D gene TRBD1, 5 bases. The V gene's germline CDR1 is SNHLY and CDR2 FYNNEI. The CDR3 contains 14 residues. The ends were cut back, 8 bases at V and 2 bases at J, with 13 bases in the middle. The CDR3 is CASDGQGGNQPQHF. The CDR3 DNA follows: TGTGCCAGCGACGGGCAGGGTGGCAATCAGCCCCAGCATTTT.

The table lists this clonotype with a few counts. The J gene is TRBJ2-4, the V gene TRBV7-3, with D tentatively TRBD2 (5 bases). The CDR3 spans 14 residues. Trimming cost V 4 bases and J 8 bases, with 15 bases left between them. Germline CDR1 is SGHTA and CDR2 is FQGTGA. CDR3 loop: CASSSQRGTDIQYF. CDR3 in DNA: TGTGCCAGCAGCTCTCAACGGGGTACAGACATTCAGTACTTC.

Regarding this clonotype: Its ends do not fully match the called genes, so a read error is possible. V is TRBV6-2 or TRBV6-3 and J is TRBJ2-3; TRBD2 aligns across 8 bases. The CDR3 has 12 residues. The germline V gene encodes CDR1 MNHEY and CDR2 SVGEGT. The CDR3 here is CASSDPRGAVDF. As DNA, the CDR3 is TGTGCCAGCAGTGACCCGCGGGGGGCCGTAGATTTT.

In its sample, this clonotype was seen many times. The chain carries TRBV10-3 and TRBJ2-3; the D is unclear. Between the trimmed V and J ends, which lost 6 bases and 0 bases, there was a span of 10 bases. The V gene's germline CDR1 is ENHRY and CDR2 SYGVKD. The CDR3 is 14 amino acids. The CDR3 sequence: CAIRDAASTDTQYF. The CDR3 DNA reads as TGTGCCATCAGGGACGCAGCTAGCACAGATACGCAGTATTTT.

Here the CDR3 DNA reads TGTGCCACCAGCAGAGTCGGTGGAGGGGGCGAGCAGTACTTC. Its protein product is CATSRVGGGGEQYF. V gene TRBV15 combines with J gene TRBJ2-7; D possibly uses TRBD1 or TRBD2 (6 bases each). CDR1 LNHNV and CDR2 YYDKDF come from the germline V gene (reference sequence). V lost 1 base to trimming and J lost 6 bases, with 13 bases between them. This CDR3 has 14 amino acids.

CDR3 amino acids: CASSQDVGLTANEQFF. CDR3 bases: TGTGCCAGCAGCCAAGATGTAGGGCTGACTGCCAATGAGCAGTTCTTC. V is TRBV14 and J is TRBJ2-1; unclear D gene. This CDR3 comprises 16 residues. Between the trimmed V and J ends, which lost 0 bases and 6 bases, there was a span of 15 bases. The germline V gene has CDR1 SGHDN and CDR2 FVKESK.

Many counts were recorded for this clonotype. This chain connects TRBV29-1 to TRBJ2-7; 9 bases match TRBD1. The J segment lost 5 bases and the V segment lost 7 bases, leaving 6 bases of the junction unmatched. Germline V CDR1 and CDR2: SQVTM, ANQGSEA. This CDR3 comprises 12 residues. The CDR3: CSALWDRDEQYF. In DNA form, the CDR3 reads TGCAGCGCCTTGTGGGACAGGGACGAGCAGTACTTC.

V is TRBV6-1 and J is TRBJ2-2; 8 positions match TRBD1. The V segment lost 5 bases and the J segment 4 bases; nucleotides outside the gene matches: 6. Germline-derived CDR1 and CDR2 are MNHNS and SASEGT. This CDR3 spans 15 amino acids. CDR3 DNA sequence: TGTGCCAGCAGTAAGGACAGGGCTGGCACCGGGGAGCTGTTTTTT. It codes for CASSKDRAGTGELFF.

This clonotype was seen ten or more times. The chain has TRBV12-3 or TRBV12-4 and TRBJ2-2; TRBD1 might be the D (5 bases). V was pared by 5 bases and J by 7 bases, with 8 bases between. CDR3 length: 12 residues. This CDR3 reads CASSPGFGELFF. CDR3 sequence (DNA): TGTGCCAGCAGTCCAGGGTTCGGGGAGCTGTTTTTT.

This clonotype was seen more than once but under ten times. The chain links TRBV24-1 to TRBJ2-5, with TRBD2 matching 7 bases. Germline CDR1 is KGHDR and CDR2 is SFDVKD. V shed 1 base, J shed 3 bases, and the junction held 7 bases outside the gene matches. The CDR3 length is 16 residues. CDR3 nucleotide sequence: TGTGCCACCAGTGATTTAGGAGGGAGGGCCAAAGAGACCCAGTACTTC. Residues: CATSDLGGRAKETQYF.

This clonotype has a handful of counts. The chain carries TRBV10-3 and TRBJ2-2, with D possibly TRBD2 on 5 matching bases. Between the trimmed V and J ends, which lost 10 bases and 2 bases, there was a span of 14 bases. This CDR3 region has 14 residues. Germline CDR1 is ENHRY and CDR2 is SYGVKD. CDR3 sequence: CASKSRGNTGELFF. In nucleotides, the CDR3 is TGTGCCAGCAAGAGTCGGGGTAACACCGGGGAGCTGTTTTTT.

The chain couples TRBV12-3 or TRBV12-4 to TRBJ2-3; D perhaps matches TRBD1 (5 bases). CDR3 size: 13 residues. The V end was cut by 3 bases, the J end by 2 bases, with 6 bases between. The CDR3, as DNA: TGTGCCAGCAGTTTTGGGGCCACAGATACGCAGTATTTT. Protein product: CASSFGATDTQYF.